This passage covers 25 T cell receptor beta chains from one sample sequenced in a study of shared T cell receptors in the human thymus. The method was immunoSEQ multiplex PCR; TCRdb's version includes in-frame clones alone and lacks a portion of them. The table shows hundreds of thousands of clones, with around 85% occurring only once. This same sample was also taken into another study, of human thymus T cells.

The sample consisted of thymocytes. These receptors were collected from a girl under three years old with a congenital heart defect.

CDR3 sequence (DNA): TGTGCCTGGAGTGTACGAGATCAGGGGGGCCAAGAGACCCAGTACTTC. Translation gives CAWSVRDQGGQETQYF. The chain couples TRBV30 to TRBJ2-5, with D perhaps TRBD1 (7 bases). V was cut by 0 bases and J by 1 base, with 15 bases left in between. The CDR3 loop spans 16 amino acids. Germline CDR1 GTSNPN, CDR2 SVGIG (reference sequence).

The CDR3 is CASSPQLRGSEEYF. Written as DNA, the CDR3 is TGTGCCAGCAGCCCCCAGTTGAGGGGGAGTGAGGAGTACTTC. V and J are TRBV11-2 and TRBJ2-7; D may be TRBD1 (6 bases). V was clipped by 5 bases and J by 11 bases, with 22 bases between them. The CDR3 sequence is 14 residues long. Germline CDR1 reads SGHAT; CDR2 reads FQNNGV.

This chain uses TRBV13 with TRBJ1-4; 9 bases are shared with TRBD1. Germline V CDR1 and CDR2: PRHDT, FYEKMQ (reference sequence). Trimming cost V 3 bases and J 3 bases; bases outside gene matches: 5. The CDR3 contains 16 residues. The CDR3 protein is CASSFLQGAANEKLFF. Written as DNA, the CDR3 is TGTGCCAGCAGCTTTTTACAGGGGGCAGCTAATGAAAAACTGTTTTTT.

The rearrangement uses TRBV6-5 and TRBJ1-2; D is ambiguous. Trimming shortened V by 6 bases and J by 0 bases, and 14 bases separated the two germline ends. Germline-derived CDR1 and CDR2 are MNHEY and SVGAGI. CDR3 length: 15 amino acids. CDR3 sequence: CASRQAPSANYGYTF. The CDR3 DNA reads TGTGCCAGCAGGCAAGCACCCAGCGCTAACTATGGCTACACCTTC.

This chain links TRBV6-5 with TRBJ2-7; 7 bases align to TRBD1. Germline CDR1 is MNHEY and CDR2 is SVGAGI. The CDR3 runs to 15 residues. The V segment lost 5 bases and the J segment 3 bases; nucleotides outside the gene matches: 10. The CDR3 coding sequence is TGTGCCAGCAGTCGAGGGACAGTGGTGGGCTACGAGCAGTACTTC. This codes for CASSRGTVVGYEQYF.

The chain uses TRBV28 and TRBJ2-3, with D unresolved. Trimming removed 5 bases at V and 6 bases at J, with 15 bases between. The CDR3 has 14 amino acids. Germline V gene data show CDR1 as MDHEN and CDR2 as SYDVKM. The CDR3 reads CASSEVQCEDTQYF. CDR3 DNA: TGTGCCAGCAGTGAAGTTCAATGTGAGGATACGCAGTATTTT.

This clone was counted a few times. The chain has TRBV6-5 and TRBJ1-1; a weak D match, TRBD1 (5 bases). Trimming pared 0 bases from V and 1 base from J, leaving 12 bases between. CDR1 is MNHEY, CDR2 SVGAGI, per germline. The CDR3 runs to 16 residues. The CDR3 reads CASSYSIDRKNTEAFF. CDR3 nucleotide sequence: TGTGCCAGCAGTTACTCGATAGACAGAAAGAACACTGAAGCTTTCTTT.

J is TRBJ2-1 and V is TRBV27; 10 positions agree with TRBD1. The CDR3 loop spans 17 amino acids. After removal of 5 bases from V and 5 bases from J, the junction contained 12 bases not matched to a gene. CDR1 is MNHEY and CDR2 is SMNVEV in the germline V gene (reference sequence). The chain's CDR3 is CASSAGQGFPLDNEQFF. The CDR3 DNA follows: TGTGCCAGCAGTGCGGGACAGGGGTTCCCTCTTGACAATGAGCAGTTCTTC.

This clone appeared once. The V call is TRBV7-9, the J call TRBJ2-1, with D tentatively TRBD2 (7 bases). Germline CDR1 reads SEHNR; CDR2 reads FQNEAQ (reference sequence). The CDR3 is 19 amino acids. V lost 2 bases and J lost 5, with 25 bases in between. CDR3 protein: CASSLRGGVLYGPNNEQFF. The CDR3 bases are TGTGCCAGCAGCTTAAGGGGGGGGGTACTGTATGGGCCGAACAATGAGCAGTTCTTC.

V gene TRBV19 combines with J gene TRBJ1-3; no clear D. Deletions cut 5 bases from V and 0 bases from J, with 11 bases between. CDR1 is LNHDA, CDR2 SQIVND, per germline (reference sequence). The CDR3 covers 15 residues. The CDR3 loop reads CASSPDTYSGNTIYF. Written as DNA, the CDR3 is TGTGCCAGTAGTCCTGACACTTACTCTGGAAACACCATATATTTT. Combining the CDR3 with reference TRBV19 and TRBJ1-3 gives the whole variable domain DGGITQSPKYLFRKEGQNVTLSCEQNLNHDAMYWYRQDPGQGLRLIYYSQIVNDFQKGDIAEGYSVSREKKESFPLTVTSAQKNPTAFYLCASSPDTYSGNTIYFGEGSWLTVV.

The rearrangement links TRBV4-1 to TRBJ1-2; a possible D gene is TRBD1 (5 bases). CDR1 MGHRA and CDR2 YSYEKL come from the germline V gene. The CDR3 covers 17 residues. V was clipped by 1 base and J by 4 bases, with 19 bases between them. The CDR3 loop is CASSQGEGRRAAYGYTF. Written as DNA, the CDR3 is TGCGCCAGCAGCCAAGGGGAGGGACGGCGGGCGGCCTATGGCTACACCTTC.

The J gene is TRBJ1-2, the V gene TRBV29-1; perhaps TRBD1 as D (5 bases). The germline V and J ends were trimmed by 6 bases and 5 bases, with 13 bases remaining between them. Germline CDR1 is SQVTM and CDR2 is ANQGSEA. The CDR3 totals 12 residues. Here the CDR3 reads CSVDAGKYGYTF. CDR3 bases: TGCAGCGTAGACGCAGGGAAATATGGCTACACCTTC. The full variable domain, rest sourced from reference TRBV29-1 and TRBJ1-2, is SAVISQKPSRDICQRGTSLTIQCQVDSQVTMMFWYRQQPGQSLTLIATANQGSEATYESGFVIDKFPISRPNLTFSTLTVSNMSPEDSSIYLCSVDAGKYGYTFGSGTRLTVV.

This chain links TRBV21-1 with TRBJ2-7; the D call of TRBD1 is as the table states it, not checked on the DNA. TRBV21-1 is a pseudogene. This CDR3 is 14 amino acids long. In DNA form, the CDR3 reads TGTGCCATTCGTTTGGAGGCAGGACAGATTGGGCAGTACTTC. As protein: CAIRLEAGQIGQYF.

The chain combines TRBV6-6 with TRBJ1-6, with TRBD1 identical over 7 bases. Unmatched junction bases numbered 5, after V lost 7 bases and J lost 8 bases. Germline V CDR1 and CDR2: MNHNY, SVGAGI (reference sequence). This CDR3 has 13 amino acids. The CDR3 region has the DNA TGTGCCAGCATGGGGACAGCCGATTCACCCCTCCACTTT. This encodes CASMGTADSPLHF.

The V gene is TRBV29-1, the J gene TRBJ2-2; tentative D call: TRBD1 (6 bases). Deletions cut 5 bases from V and 3 bases from J, with 16 bases between. This CDR3 is 15 amino acids long. Germline V CDR1 and CDR2: SQVTM, ANQGSEA. The CDR3 DNA follows: TGCAGCGTTTCTACTGGGGGCACGGACACCGGGGAGCTGTTTTTT. Its translation is CSVSTGGTDTGELFF.

The chain combines TRBV2 with TRBJ1-5; TRBD1 is a possible D gene (6 bases). The CDR3 spans 18 residues. Trimming cost V 6 bases and J 2 bases, with 23 bases left between them. Germline V gene data show CDR1 as SNHLY and CDR2 as FYNNEI. The CDR3 loop reads CASSDVTGLGHGNQPQHF. In DNA, the CDR3 is TGTGCCAGCAGCGACGTAACAGGGTTGGGGCATGGCAATCAGCCCCAGCATTTT.

The chain couples TRBV4-1 to TRBJ2-7; TRBD2 aligns across 16 bases. The CDR3 is 19 amino acids. The germline gives CDR1 MGHRA, CDR2 YSYEKL. Trimming cost V 2 bases and J 2 bases; bases outside gene matches: 9. The CDR3 DNA follows: TGCGCCAGCAGCCAACCTGGGACTAGCGGGGGGGCCGGGGCCTACGAGCAGTACTTC. This sequence encodes CASSQPGTSGGAGAYEQYF.

J is TRBJ2-3 and V is TRBV4-1; D is undetermined. This CDR3 is built from 14 residues. CDR1 and CDR2 (germline): MGHRA, YSYEKL. Trimming took off 0 bases at V and 5 bases at J, with 9 bases between the two ends. CDR3 sequence (DNA): TGCGCCAGCAGCCAAGATCCACGGAGAGATACGCAGTATTTT. This translates into CASSQDPRRDTQYF.

The chain links TRBV11-2 to TRBJ1-1, with 7 bases fitting TRBD1. V shed 1 base, J shed 0 bases, and the junction held 2 bases outside the gene matches. Germline-derived CDR1 and CDR2 are SGHAT and FQNNGV. The CDR3 extends over 15 amino acids. The CDR3 region is CASSLAGQMNTEAFF. The CDR3 DNA follows: TGTGCCAGCAGCTTAGCGGGACAGATGAACACTGAAGCTTTCTTT.

This chain connects TRBV7-8 to TRBJ1-2, with D uncertain. Trimming took 4 bases from V and 5 from J, leaving 11 bases between them. This CDR3 comprises 13 residues. Germline CDR1 is SGHVS and CDR2 is FQNEAQ. CDR3 DNA sequence: TGTGCCAGCAGCTCCAGTTTTAATTATGGCTACACCTTC. Amino acids: CASSSSFNYGYTF.

This clone was observed once. The rearrangement uses TRBV12-5 and TRBJ2-5, with D hard to call. Trimming left V 2 bases short and J 9 bases short, with 13 bases between. Germline CDR1 is LGHNT and CDR2 is FRNRAP. The length of the CDR3 is 13 residues. The CDR3 DNA sequence: TGTGCTAGTGGTTTGAAGGCGATACGGGCCCAGTACTTC. Residues: CASGLKAIRAQYF. Full variable domain (rest looked up from reference TRBV12-5 and TRBJ2-5): DARVTQTPRHKVTEMGQEVTMRCQPILGHNTVFWYRQTMMQGLELLAYFRNRAPLDDSGMPKDRFSAEMPDATLATLKIQPSEPRDSAVYFCASGLKAIRAQYFGPGTRLLVL.

The gene calls are TRBV5-1 and TRBJ2-4; 7 nucleotides match TRBD2. The CDR3 is 16 residues long. J gave up 9 bases and V 4 bases, and 16 bases lay outside the gene matches. Germline V gene data show CDR1 as SGHRS and CDR2 as YFSETQ. CDR3 in amino acids: CASSPGGGAGRGIQYF. CDR3 in DNA: TGCGCCAGCAGCCCCGGCGGTGGAGCGGGGCGTGGCATTCAGTACTTC. The whole variable domain, filled in from reference TRBV5-1 and TRBJ2-4, reads KAGVTQTPRYLIKTRGQQVTLSCSPISGHRSVSWYQQTPGQGLQFLFEYFSETQRNKGNFPGRFSGRQFSNSRSEMNVSTLELGDSALYLCASSPGGGAGRGIQYFGAGTRLSVL.

The V and J genes are TRBV7-9 and TRBJ2-1; the match to TRBD2 covers 9 bases. Germline CDR1 and CDR2: SEHNR and FQNEAQ (reference sequence). This CDR3 has 17 amino acids. J gave up 3 bases and V 5 bases, and 11 bases lay outside the gene matches. The DNA of the CDR3 is TGTGCCAGCAGCCCGTCCTTAGCGGGGGTCCACTACAATGAGCAGTTCTTC. This translates into CASSPSLAGVHYNEQFF.

The V gene is TRBV6-6, the J gene TRBJ1-5, with D unclear. Germline loops: CDR1 MNHNY, CDR2 SVGAGI (reference sequence). This CDR3 comprises 16 residues. V was clipped by 0 bases and J by 7 bases, with 16 bases between them. CDR3 bases: TGTGCCAGCAGTTACTCTACCAAGGCCCCGAGGCAGCCCCAGCATTTT. This sequence encodes CASSYSTKAPRQPQHF.

The rearrangement uses TRBV7-9 and TRBJ1-2; tentative D call: TRBD1 (6 bases). V was trimmed by 1 base and J by 2 bases, leaving 14 bases between them. The CDR3 sequence is 16 residues long. Germline CDR1 is SEHNR and CDR2 is FQNEAQ (reference sequence). CDR3 in DNA: TGTGCCAGCAGCTTAGGCACAGGGATTGGAAACTATGGCTACACCTTC. This sequence encodes CASSLGTGIGNYGYTF.